A few counts support the clone carrying this TCR beta chain. The antigen remains unidentified. The CDR3 spans 12 residues. The V end was cut by 3 bases, the J end by 6 bases, with 8 bases between. Germline V gene lookup returns CDR1 MDHEN and CDR2 SYDVKM. TCRdb called the 5' RACE reads again in MiXCR, with one record for every CDR3 protein. The data show approximately 300,000 distinct CDR3 sequences, just under 20% seen once. This specimen belongs to a study of T-cell memory formation after mild COVID-19. The study, taken as a whole, reports: The study found contracting CD4+ clones mainly in CM and EM and contracting CD8+ clones in EMRA.

The sample comprised PBMCs or a T cell subset sorted from them (not recorded which). The J gene is TRBJ1-1, the V gene TRBV28; D gene uncertain. The origin of this receptor is a man aged 18 to 30 who had mild COVID-19 (a few samples of this study predate the infection). Cell type and time point are not known. The CDR3 region has the DNA TGTGCCAGCAGTTTGGGCAAGGCTGAAGCTTTCTTT. Translation: CASSLGKAEAFF.